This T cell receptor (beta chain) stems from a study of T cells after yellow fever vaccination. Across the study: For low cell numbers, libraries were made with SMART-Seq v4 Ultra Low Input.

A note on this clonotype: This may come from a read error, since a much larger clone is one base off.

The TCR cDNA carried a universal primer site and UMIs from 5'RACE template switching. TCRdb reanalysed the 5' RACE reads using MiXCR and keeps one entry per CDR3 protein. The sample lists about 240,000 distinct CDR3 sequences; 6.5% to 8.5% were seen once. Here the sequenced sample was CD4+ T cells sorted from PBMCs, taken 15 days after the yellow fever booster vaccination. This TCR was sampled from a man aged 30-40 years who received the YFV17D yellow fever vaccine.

The CDR3 nucleotides are TGCGCCAGCAGCAAAGACAGGACAGGGGGTTCACCCCTCCACTTT. This codes for CASSKDRTGGSPLHF. This chain joins TRBV4-3 and TRBJ1-6; 10 bases match TRBD1. The CDR3 consists of 15 residues. Germline V gene sequence: CDR1 LGHNA, CDR2 YSLEER.